A single sample is the source of the 23 T cell receptor beta chains below, sequenced in a study of cytomegalovirus exposure and HLA in healthy donors. Both 60 Vbeta primers and 13 Jbeta primers went into the PCR. Sequencing was performed with immunoSEQ multiplex PCR; in TCRdb, only in-frame clones are kept and a portion is missing. The sample table includes approximately 180,000 clones. The sequenced sample consisted of PBMCs. These receptors were collected from a man aged 25-45 years in good health and CMV-seronegative.

The chain couples TRBV10-3 to TRBJ1-5, with TRBD1 as a possible D gene (6 bases). The CDR3 sequence is 14 residues long. The ends were cut back, 6 bases at V and 4 bases at J, with 13 bases in the middle. Germline V lookup: CDR1 ENHRY, CDR2 SYGVKD. The CDR3: CAISGGAGNQPQHF. The CDR3 nucleotides read TGTGCCATCAGCGGGGGGGCAGGGAATCAGCCCCAGCATTTT.

As regards this clone: A junction end diverges from the germline sequence, so it may reflect a read error. This chain joins TRBV7-6 and TRBJ1-4; TRBD1 is a possible D gene (5 bases). Germline V gene data show CDR1 as SGHVS and CDR2 as FNYEAQ. The CDR3 runs to 14 residues. DNA for the CDR3: TGTGCCAGCAGCTTTGGTACAGGCGGCGAAAAACTGCTTTTT. Its protein is CASSFGTGGEKLLF.

The chain is built from TRBV11-1 and TRBJ2-7; maybe TRBD1 (5 bases). Germline-derived CDR1 and CDR2 are SGHAT and FQDESV (reference sequence). The V and J ends lost 3 bases and 0 bases respectively, with 18 bases between them. The length of the CDR3 is 17 residues. In DNA form, the CDR3 reads TGTGCCAGCAGCTTGGAGAGTTTTGGGGCAGCCTCCTACGAGCAGTACTTC. Translation: CASSLESFGAASYEQYF.

The chain links TRBV1 to TRBJ1-2; TRBD1 was called by the table and not checked on the DNA. TRBV1 represents a pseudogene. CDR3 length: 13 amino acids. CDR3 in amino acids: CTSSHKQPCGYTF. The CDR3 DNA reads as TGCACCAGCAGCCATAAACAGCCTTGTGGCTACACCTTC.

V usage is TRBV20-1 and J usage is TRBJ2-5, with D hard to call. CDR1 DFQATT and CDR2 SNEGSKA come from the germline V gene (reference sequence). The CDR3 extends over 11 amino acids. V gave up 3 bases and J gave up 2 bases, with 4 bases separating them. CDR3 in amino acids: CSASTQETQYF. The CDR3 DNA reads TGCAGTGCTAGTACTCAAGAGACCCAGTACTTC.

The chain recombines TRBV5-8 with TRBJ1-4, with D possibly matching TRBD1 (6 bases). Germline CDR1 is SGHTS and CDR2 is YDEGEE. Deletions cut 0 bases from V and 7 bases from J, with 10 bases between. This CDR3 comprises 14 residues. CDR3 in amino acids: CASSLGQVTEKLFF. The CDR3, as DNA: TGTGCCAGCAGCTTGGGACAGGTGACTGAAAAACTGTTTTTT.

V and J are TRBV25-1 and TRBJ2-7; 11 nucleotides match TRBD1. The CDR3 extends over 16 amino acids. Germline lookup yields CDR1 MGHDK and CDR2 SYGVNS. Unmatched junction bases numbered 11, after V lost 6 bases and J lost 4 bases. CDR3 bases: TGTGCCAGCAGCCTTCGCGGGACAGGGGGAATATACGAGCAGTACTTC. Translated: CASSLRGTGGIYEQYF.

The genes are TRBV5-1 and TRBJ1-1, with D perhaps matching TRBD1 (5 bases). The CDR3 sequence is 14 residues long. The V end was cut by 5 bases, the J end by 1 base, with 12 bases between. Per germline, CDR1 SGHRS and CDR2 YFSETQ. The CDR3 DNA sequence: TGCGCCAGCAGTTCAGGGTTTGAGAACACTGAAGCTTTCTTT. Translated, it gives CASSSGFENTEAFF. The entire variable domain, with the rest obtained from reference TRBV5-1 and TRBJ1-1, is as follows: KAGVTQTPRYLIKTRGQQVTLSCSPISGHRSVSWYQQTPGQGLQFLFEYFSETQRNKGNFPGRFSGRQFSNSRSEMNVSTLELGDSALYLCASSSGFENTEAFFGQGTRLTVV.

The V call is TRBV28, the J call TRBJ1-5, with D uncertain. The CDR3 is 15 amino acids. Germline V lookup: CDR1 MDHEN, CDR2 SYDVKM. With 3 bases removed from V and 11 bases from J, the gap between germline ends came to 20 bases. The CDR3 DNA reads as TGTGCCAGCAGTTTGTATAGGCCGGTTACTATGACCCAGCATTTT. Its translation: CASSLYRPVTMTQHF.

This chain uses TRBV6-1 with TRBJ2-7; 7 positions match TRBD1. The ends lost 3 bases at V and 6 bases at J; junction bases unmatched: 14. Germline CDR1 is MNHNS and CDR2 is SASEGT. The CDR3 has 16 amino acids. Written as DNA, the CDR3 is TGTGCCAGCAGTGAGGGTTGGGGCCAGGGGGTCGCCGAGCAGTACTTC. It specifies CASSEGWGQGVAEQYF.

The gene calls are TRBV9 and TRBJ2-3; possibly TRBD2 for D (7 bases). This CDR3 has 16 amino acids. Germline V lookup: CDR1 SGDLS, CDR2 YYNGEE. V dropped 4 bases and J dropped 3 bases, with 18 bases sitting between them. The CDR3 region is CASSSGTTRGTDTQYF. In DNA, the CDR3 is TGTGCCAGCAGCTCGGGGACTACGAGGGGGACAGATACGCAGTATTTT.

This sequence joins TRBV7-9 and TRBJ2-3, with D possibly TRBD2 on 6 matching bases. V was clipped by 1 base and J by 2 bases, with 16 bases between them. CDR1 and CDR2 (germline): SEHNR, FQNEAQ (reference sequence). This CDR3 region has 17 residues. CDR3 nucleotides: TGTGCCAGCAGCTTAGACCTAGCGACCCTATCCACAGATACGCAGTATTTT. Translation gives CASSLDLATLSTDTQYF.

The V and J genes are TRBV11-1 and TRBJ2-7; 7 bases are shared with TRBD2. The CDR3 covers 14 residues. The V gene end was trimmed by 5 bases and the J gene end by 4 bases; junction bases not matched to a gene: 8. CDR1 SGHAT and CDR2 FQDESV come from the germline V gene (reference sequence). The CDR3: CASSTHLAEYEQYF. DNA of the CDR3: TGTGCCAGCAGCACCCACCTAGCGGAGTACGAGCAGTACTTC.

The V call is TRBV5-1, the J call TRBJ1-4; 8 bases map to TRBD1. CDR1 is SGHRS, CDR2 YFSETQ, per germline. The V gene end was trimmed by 2 bases and the J gene end by 7 bases; junction bases not matched to a gene: 10. This CDR3 has 16 amino acids. The CDR3 region is CASSLDDRGRGEKLFF. The DNA for the CDR3 is TGCGCCAGCAGCTTAGACGACAGGGGTAGGGGTGAAAAACTGTTTTTT.

The chain combines TRBV11-3 with TRBJ2-7; 8 positions match TRBD1. CDR1 is SGHNT, CDR2 YENEEA, per germline. The CDR3 totals 15 residues. After removal of 4 bases from V and 1 base from J, the junction contained 6 bases not matched to a gene. The chain's CDR3 is CASSSIQGVSYEQYF. The DNA for the CDR3 is TGTGCCAGCAGCTCGATACAGGGGGTATCCTACGAGCAGTACTTC. The complete variable domain, with remaining parts taken from reference TRBV11-3 and TRBJ2-7, reads EAGVVQSPRYKIIEKKQPVAFWCNPISGHNTLYWYLQNLGQGPELLIRYENEEAVDDSQLPKDRFSAERLKGVDSTLKIQPAELGDSAVYLCASSSIQGVSYEQYFGPGTRLTVT.

The chain links TRBV6-6 to TRBJ2-4; a weak D match, TRBD2 (6 bases). Deletions cut 7 bases from V and 5 bases from J, with 21 bases between. CDR1 is MNHNY, CDR2 SVGAGI, per germline (reference sequence). This CDR3 is 16 amino acids long. The CDR3 DNA reads as TGTGCCAGCAAACCCCCAGGGCGGGGTACCGAAAACATTCAGTACTTC. This gives the protein CASKPPGRGTENIQYF.

The chain combines TRBV5-1 with TRBJ2-6, with no clear D. Trimming removed 5 bases from V and 0 bases from J, with 9 bases in between. CDR3 length: 15 residues. CDR1 is SGHRS, CDR2 YFSETQ, per germline. The CDR3 coding sequence is TGCGCCAGCAGAACCGCAGTCTCTGGGGCCAACGTCCTGACTTTC. The encoded protein is CASRTAVSGANVLTF. The variable domain in full, with the rest retrieved from reference TRBV5-1 and TRBJ2-6, is KAGVTQTPRYLIKTRGQQVTLSCSPISGHRSVSWYQQTPGQGLQFLFEYFSETQRNKGNFPGRFSGRQFSNSRSEMNVSTLELGDSALYLCASRTAVSGANVLTFGAGSRLTVL.

The chain has TRBV27 and TRBJ1-5; D not certain. Germline lookup yields CDR1 MNHEY and CDR2 SMNVEV (reference sequence). Trimming pared 5 bases from V and 2 bases from J, leaving 19 bases between. This CDR3 region has 17 residues. The CDR3 loop is CASSPSVAGSGNQPQHF. The CDR3 DNA follows: TGTGCCAGCAGTCCGTCGGTTGCCGGGTCGGGCAATCAGCCCCAGCATTTT.

The chain has TRBV30 and TRBJ2-7; maybe TRBD2 (6 bases). Germline assignment: CDR1 GTSNPN and CDR2 SVGIG (reference sequence). V shed 0 bases and J shed 2 bases, with 11 bases lying between them. The CDR3 extends over 14 amino acids. The CDR3 region has the DNA TGTGCCTGGAGTGTAAAAGCGGGCCCCTACGAGCAGTACTTC. Translating gives CAWSVKAGPYEQYF.

The chain is built from TRBV6-6 and TRBJ1-1, with D possibly being TRBD1 (5 bases). CDR3 length: 14 residues. CDR1 is MNHNY, CDR2 SVGAGI, per germline (reference sequence). The V and J ends lost 2 bases and 2 bases respectively, with 9 bases between them. The CDR3 loop is CASSYGGSNTEAFF. The DNA for the CDR3 is TGTGCCAGCAGTTACGGGGGGTCCAACACTGAAGCTTTCTTT.

The gene calls are TRBV10-3 and TRBJ2-5, with a weak D call TRBD1 (5 bases). The J call may be incorrect, as the DNA end agrees better with TRBJ2-7. Germline-derived CDR1 and CDR2 are ENHRY and SYGVKD. This CDR3 has 12 amino acids. CDR3 in amino acids: CAISLTGGEQYF. The CDR3 DNA reads TGTGCCATCAGCCTAACAGGTGGCGAGCAGTACTTC.

V gene TRBV5-1 combines with J gene TRBJ2-7; D is unclear. This CDR3 spans 13 amino acids. Germline V gene sequence: CDR1 SGHRS, CDR2 YFSETQ. Trimming took off 5 bases at V and 0 bases at J, with 9 bases between the two ends. In DNA, the CDR3 is TGCGCCAGCAGTAAATTGGCCTCCTACGAGCAGTACTTC. Its protein product is CASSKLASYEQYF.

The V gene is TRBV6-1, the J gene TRBJ2-7, with 8 bases identical to TRBD2. Germline V gives CDR1 MNHNS, CDR2 SASEGT. This CDR3 spans 15 amino acids. J lost 0 bases, V lost 6 bases, and 7 bases had no gene match. Here the CDR3 reads CASSFSGSISYEQYF. The CDR3 DNA reads as TGTGCCAGCAGCTTCAGCGGGAGTATCTCCTACGAGCAGTACTTC.